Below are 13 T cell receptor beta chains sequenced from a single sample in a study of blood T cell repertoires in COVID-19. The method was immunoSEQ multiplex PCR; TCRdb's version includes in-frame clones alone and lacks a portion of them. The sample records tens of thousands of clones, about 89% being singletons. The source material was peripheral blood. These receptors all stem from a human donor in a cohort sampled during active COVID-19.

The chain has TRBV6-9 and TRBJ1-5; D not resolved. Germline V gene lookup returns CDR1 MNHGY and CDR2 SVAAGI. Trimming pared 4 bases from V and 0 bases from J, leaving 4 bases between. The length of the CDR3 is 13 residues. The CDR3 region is CASSSVSNQPQHF. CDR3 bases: TGTGCCAGCAGTTCTGTTAGCAATCAGCCCCAGCATTTT.

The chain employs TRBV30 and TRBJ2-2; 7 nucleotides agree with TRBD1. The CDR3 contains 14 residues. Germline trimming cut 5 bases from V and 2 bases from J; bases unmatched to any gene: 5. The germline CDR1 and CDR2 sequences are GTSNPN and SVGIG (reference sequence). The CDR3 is CAWRGQLNTGELFF. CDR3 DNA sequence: TGTGCCTGGCGGGGACAGCTTAACACCGGGGAGCTGTTTTTT.

The CDR3: CASGDYPHEQFF. CDR3 bases: TGCGCCAGCGGCGACTACCCCCATGAGCAGTTCTTC. The chain recombines TRBV4-1 with TRBJ2-1, with D possibly TRBD2 on 5 matching bases. Trimming removed 8 bases from V and 8 bases from J, with 13 bases in between. The CDR3 is 12 amino acids. Germline V gives CDR1 MGHRA, CDR2 YSYEKL.

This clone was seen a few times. The CDR3 region has the DNA TGTGCCAGCAGTTCCTTCGGCGGAAACCGGGACAGGGTATACGAGCAGTACTTC. Encoded protein: CASSSFGGNRDRVYEQYF. The genes are TRBV28 and TRBJ2-7, with TRBD1 matching over 9 bases. V was pared by 4 bases and J by 4 bases, with 17 bases of the junction left unmatched. The CDR3 runs to 18 residues. The germline CDR1 and CDR2 sequences are MDHEN and SYDVKM.

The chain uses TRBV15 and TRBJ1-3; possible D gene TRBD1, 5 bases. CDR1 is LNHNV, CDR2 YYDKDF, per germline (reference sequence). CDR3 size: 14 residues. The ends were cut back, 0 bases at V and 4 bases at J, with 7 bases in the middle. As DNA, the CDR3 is TGTGCCACCAGCAGAGACAGGGTCGGAAACACCATATATTTT. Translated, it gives CATSRDRVGNTIYF.

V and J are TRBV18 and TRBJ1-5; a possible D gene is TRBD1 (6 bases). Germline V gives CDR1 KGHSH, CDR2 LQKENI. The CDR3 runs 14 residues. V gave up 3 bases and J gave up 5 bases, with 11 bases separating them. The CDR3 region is CASSPSAGDQPQHF. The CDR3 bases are TGTGCCAGCTCACCGTCGGCAGGGGATCAGCCCCAGCATTTT.

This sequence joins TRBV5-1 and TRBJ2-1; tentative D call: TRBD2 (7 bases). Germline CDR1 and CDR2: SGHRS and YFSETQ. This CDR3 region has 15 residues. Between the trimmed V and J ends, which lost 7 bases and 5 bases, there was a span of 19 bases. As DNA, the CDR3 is TGCGCCAGCCCTGGACTAGGGGGAGCCGACAATGAGCAGTTCTTC. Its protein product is CASPGLGGADNEQFF.

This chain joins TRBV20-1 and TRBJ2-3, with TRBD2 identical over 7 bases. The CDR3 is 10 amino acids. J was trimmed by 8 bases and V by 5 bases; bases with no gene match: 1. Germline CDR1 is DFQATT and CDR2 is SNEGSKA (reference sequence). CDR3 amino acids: CSAGEGTQYF. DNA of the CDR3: TGCAGTGCTGGGGAGGGTACGCAGTATTTT.

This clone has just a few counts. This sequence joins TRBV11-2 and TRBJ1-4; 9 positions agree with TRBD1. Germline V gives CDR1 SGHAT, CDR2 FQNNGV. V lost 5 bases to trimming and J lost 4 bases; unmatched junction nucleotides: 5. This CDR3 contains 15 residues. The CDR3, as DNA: TGTGCCAGCAGCCACGGGACAGGGATTAATGAAAAACTGTTTTTT. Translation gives CASSHGTGINEKLFF.

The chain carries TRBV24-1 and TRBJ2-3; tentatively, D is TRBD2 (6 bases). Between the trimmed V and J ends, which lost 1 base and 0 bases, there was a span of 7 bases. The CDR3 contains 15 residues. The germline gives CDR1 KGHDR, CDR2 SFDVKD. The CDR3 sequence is CATSDFGTSTDTQYF. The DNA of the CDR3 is TGTGCCACCAGTGATTTTGGGACTAGCACAGATACGCAGTATTTT.

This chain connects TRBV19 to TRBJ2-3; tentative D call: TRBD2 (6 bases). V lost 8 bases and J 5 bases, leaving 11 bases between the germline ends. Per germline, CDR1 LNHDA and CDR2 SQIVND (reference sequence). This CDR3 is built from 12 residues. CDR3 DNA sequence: TGTGCCAGTGGGACCGGGGGAGATACGCAGTATTTT. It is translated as CASGTGGDTQYF.

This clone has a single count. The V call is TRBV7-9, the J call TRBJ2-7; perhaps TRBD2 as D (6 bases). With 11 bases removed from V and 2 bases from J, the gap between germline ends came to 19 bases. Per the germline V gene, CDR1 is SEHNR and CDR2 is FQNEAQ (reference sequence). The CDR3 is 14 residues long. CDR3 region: CASRAGTETYEQYF. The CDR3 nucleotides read TGTGCCTCACGTGCTGGGACTGAGACCTACGAGCAGTACTTC.

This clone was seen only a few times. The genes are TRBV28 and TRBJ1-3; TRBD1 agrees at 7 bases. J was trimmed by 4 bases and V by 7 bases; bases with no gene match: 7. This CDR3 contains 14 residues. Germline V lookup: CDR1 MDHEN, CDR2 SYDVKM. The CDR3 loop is CASTLQGEGNTIYF. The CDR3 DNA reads TGTGCCAGCACTCTCCAGGGGGAAGGAAACACCATATATTTT.